This T cell receptor beta chain was obtained from a study of beta chain features in type 1 diabetes. This clone has just a few counts. What it recognizes is unknown. Since all of the isolated RNA was reverse transcribed, expressed TCRB transcripts were what got sequenced. TCRdb keeps only in-frame clones here, not all; method: immunoSEQ multiplex PCR. The profile shows more than 120,000 clones, around 13% of them singletons. Germline CDR1 is LGHNA and CDR2 is YNFKEQ. The germline V and J ends were trimmed by 0 bases and 11 bases, with 16 bases remaining between them. The CDR3 runs to 14 residues. Regarding the study as a whole: In these data, an HLA type influence on TCRB rearrangement remained unresolved. Insertion counts at VDJ junctions were lower in type 1 diabetes patients, who also showed more deletions there. Across all four CD4+ subsets, people with type 1 diabetes showed modestly shorter TCRB CDR3s.

The sequencing sample was made of central memory CD4+ T cells from blood. This sequence joins TRBV4-2 and TRBJ1-1, with D unclear. The origin of this receptor is a man younger than 30 with type 1 diabetes. The CDR3: CASSQDLSRLRAFF. CDR3 nucleotides: TGTGCCAGCAGCCAAGATTTAAGTCGGCTTAGGGCTTTCTTT.